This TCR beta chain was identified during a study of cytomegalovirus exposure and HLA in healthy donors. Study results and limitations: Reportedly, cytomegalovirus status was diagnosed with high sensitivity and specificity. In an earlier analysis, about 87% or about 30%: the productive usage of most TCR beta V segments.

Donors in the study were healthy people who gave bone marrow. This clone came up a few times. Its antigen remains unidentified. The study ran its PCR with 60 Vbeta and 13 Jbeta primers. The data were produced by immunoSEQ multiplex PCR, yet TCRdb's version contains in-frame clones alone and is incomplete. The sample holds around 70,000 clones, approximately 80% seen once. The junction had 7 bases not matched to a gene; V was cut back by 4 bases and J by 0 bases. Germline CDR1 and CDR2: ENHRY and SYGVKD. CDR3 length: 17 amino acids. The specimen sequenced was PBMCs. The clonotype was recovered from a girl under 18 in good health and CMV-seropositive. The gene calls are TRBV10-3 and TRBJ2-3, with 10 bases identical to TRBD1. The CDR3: CAISGSGTGVSTDTQYF. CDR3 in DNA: TGTGCCATCAGTGGTTCCGGGACAGGGGTGAGCACAGATACGCAGTATTTT.